Reported below is one TCR beta chain. Its specificity is not known. This record belongs to a study of cytomegalovirus exposure and HLA in healthy donors. Findings and limits, study-wide: HLA-A and HLA-B allele assignments for most subjects were reportedly predicted accurately using TCR beta sequences.

Use of 60 Vbeta and 13 Jbeta primers characterized the PCR. Assay: immunoSEQ multiplex PCR; the TCRdb copy retains only in-frame clones and omits some. Its clone listing holds about 210,000 clones. This CDR3 has 16 amino acids. CDR1 and CDR2 from the germline V gene are SGHTA and FQGNSA. V lost 4 bases and J lost 5, with 20 bases in between. The sequenced sample was PBMCs. The chain recombines TRBV7-2 with TRBJ1-2; D perhaps matches TRBD1 (6 bases). This TCR was sampled from a woman under 40 in good health and CMV-seropositive. CDR3 in DNA: TGTGCCAGCAGCTCCATACAGGGTTTAGAGCGGTATGGCTACACCTTC. The encoded protein is CASSSIQGLERYGYTF.